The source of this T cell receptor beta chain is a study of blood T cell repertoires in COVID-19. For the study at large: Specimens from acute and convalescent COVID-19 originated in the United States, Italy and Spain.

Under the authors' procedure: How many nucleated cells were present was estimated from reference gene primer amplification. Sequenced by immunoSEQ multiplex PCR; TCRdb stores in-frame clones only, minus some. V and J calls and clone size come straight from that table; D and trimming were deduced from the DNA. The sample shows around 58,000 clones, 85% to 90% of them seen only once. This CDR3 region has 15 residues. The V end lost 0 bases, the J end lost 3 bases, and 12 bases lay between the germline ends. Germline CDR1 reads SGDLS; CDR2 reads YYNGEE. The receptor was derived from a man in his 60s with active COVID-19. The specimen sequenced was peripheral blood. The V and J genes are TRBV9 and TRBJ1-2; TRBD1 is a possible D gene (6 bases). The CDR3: CASSVDSGVDYGYTF. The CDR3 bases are TGTGCCAGCAGCGTAGATTCAGGGGTCGACTATGGCTACACCTTC. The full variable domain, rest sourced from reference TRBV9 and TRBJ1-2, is DSGVTQTPKHLITATGQRVTLRCSPRSGDLSVYWYQQSLDQGLQFLIQYYNGEERAKGNILERFSAQQFPDLHSELNLSSLELGDSALYFCASSVDSGVDYGYTFGSGTRLTVV.